Below are 15 T cell receptor beta chains sequenced from a single sample in a study of blood T cell repertoires in COVID-19. Data came from immunoSEQ multiplex PCR; TCRdb stores just in-frame clones and leaves some out. The sample has tens of thousands of clones, around 84% seen once. Material for sequencing was peripheral blood. These receptor sequences come from a man aged 55 to 69 with acute or convalescent COVID-19.

The chain has TRBV4-3 and TRBJ2-7; D not certain. The V gene's germline CDR1 is LGHNA and CDR2 YSLEER. The CDR3 has 15 residues. Trimming pared 3 bases from V and 0 bases from J, leaving 12 bases between. CDR3 in DNA: TGCGCCAGCAGCCAGGCGCAAGCGAGCTCCTACGAGCAGTACTTC. This sequence encodes CASSQAQASSYEQYF.

The chain has TRBV15 and TRBJ2-1; a possible D gene is TRBD2 (7 bases). CDR1 is LNHNV, CDR2 YYDKDF, per germline (reference sequence). This CDR3 region has 15 residues. V lost 0 bases and J 7 bases, leaving 13 bases between the germline ends. The CDR3, as DNA: TGTGCCACCAGCAGAGATTTAGGGGGGGATAATGAGCAGTTCTTC. This translates into CATSRDLGGDNEQFF. Together with reference TRBV15 and TRBJ2-1, the CDR3 gives the full variable domain: DAMVIQNPRYQVTQFGKPVTLSCSQTLNHNVMYWYQQKSSQAPKLLFHYYDKDFNNEADTPDNFQSRRPNTSFCFLDIRSPGLGDTAMYLCATSRDLGGDNEQFFGPGTRLTVL.

J is TRBJ1-2 and V is TRBV5-1, with a possible D match to TRBD1 (5 bases). The CDR3 sequence is 14 residues long. Germline loops: CDR1 SGHRS, CDR2 YFSETQ. Between the trimmed V and J ends, which lost 2 bases and 4 bases, there was a span of 12 bases. The CDR3 here is CASSFGGVGYGYTF. CDR3 DNA sequence: TGCGCCAGCAGCTTTGGAGGGGTAGGCTATGGCTACACCTTC.

The CDR3 sequence: CASSFRSSGEETQYF. CDR3 sequence (DNA): TGTGCCAGCAGCTTTCGTTCTAGCGGGGAAGAGACCCAGTACTTC. The rearrangement uses TRBV5-4 and TRBJ2-5; 9 nucleotides agree with TRBD2. Germline assignment: CDR1 SGHNT and CDR2 YYREEE (reference sequence). The CDR3 is 15 amino acids. The V gene end was trimmed by 2 bases and the J gene end by 3 bases; junction bases not matched to a gene: 5.

The rearrangement joins TRBV7-3 to TRBJ2-1, with 7 bases identical to TRBD1. Germline-derived CDR1 and CDR2 are SGHTA and FQGTGA. V dropped 5 bases and J dropped 7; count of bases not matched to a gene: 5. The CDR3 spans 13 residues. The CDR3 sequence: CASSDRVGNEQFF. The DNA for the CDR3 is TGTGCCAGCAGCGACAGGGTAGGGAATGAGCAGTTCTTC.

The chain joins TRBV28 to TRBJ2-5; 9 bases line up with TRBD1. The ends lost 4 bases at V and 5 bases at J; junction bases unmatched: 5. Germline-derived CDR1 and CDR2 are MDHEN and SYDVKM. This CDR3 comprises 14 residues. CDR3 sequence reads: CASSSTGGDETQYF. The CDR3 coding sequence is TGTGCCAGCAGTTCGACAGGGGGTGACGAGACCCAGTACTTC. Full variable domain (missing parts from reference TRBV28 and TRBJ2-5): DVKVTQSSRYLVKRTGEKVFLECVQDMDHENMFWYRQDPGLGLRLIYFSYDVKMKEKGDIPEGYSVSREKKERFSLILESASTNQTSMYLCASSSTGGDETQYFGPGTRLLVL.

There are a few counts of this clone. The chain is built from TRBV4-2 and TRBJ2-2, with D maybe TRBD1 (7 bases). From germline, CDR1 is LGHNA and CDR2 YNFKEQ. V was pared by 5 bases and J by 0 bases, with 10 bases between. CDR3 length equals 15 residues. The CDR3 here is CASSSGGPNTGELFF. The CDR3 nucleotides read TGTGCCAGCAGCTCAGGGGGGCCGAACACCGGGGAGCTGTTTTTT.

In DNA form, the CDR3 reads TGTGCCAGCAGCGTAACAGGGATGAACACTGAAGCTTTCTTT. This gives the protein CASSVTGMNTEAFF. The V call is TRBV9, the J call TRBJ1-1; D might be TRBD1 (6 bases). This CDR3 comprises 14 residues. Trimming left V 1 base short and J 0 bases short, with 7 bases between. Germline V gene lookup returns CDR1 SGDLS and CDR2 YYNGEE.

The gene calls are TRBV7-8 and TRBJ1-1; maybe TRBD1 (5 bases). The CDR3 is 13 residues long. With 1 base removed from V and 8 bases from J, the gap between germline ends came to 11 bases. Germline values: CDR1 SGHVS, CDR2 FQNEAQ. In DNA form, the CDR3 reads TGTGCCAGCAGCTTAGGGGGGGTCCCAGAAGCTTTCTTT. Protein sequence: CASSLGGVPEAFF.

This clone was picked up one time. V gene TRBV2 combines with J gene TRBJ1-4; 7 bases fit TRBD1. The CDR3 covers 13 residues. The germline CDR1 and CDR2 sequences are SNHLY and FYNNEI. The ends lost 6 bases at V and 8 bases at J; junction bases unmatched: 6. CDR3 DNA sequence: TGTGCCAGCAGCCCCGAGGGACAGGAAAAACTGTTTTTT. Encoded protein: CASSPEGQEKLFF.

This chain links TRBV2 with TRBJ1-2, with a possible D match to TRBD1 (6 bases). The V end was cut by 8 bases, the J end by 4 bases, with 17 bases between. Per germline, CDR1 SNHLY and CDR2 FYNNEI. This CDR3 has 14 amino acids. This chain's CDR3 is CASRQDPKGYGYTF. CDR3 bases: TGTGCCAGCCGACAGGACCCTAAGGGCTATGGCTACACCTTC.

This chain joins TRBV27 and TRBJ1-6; 7 bases fit TRBD1. The CDR3 sequence is 14 residues long. CDR1 MNHEY and CDR2 SMNVEV come from the germline V gene (reference sequence). V was pared by 7 bases and J by 10 bases, with 10 bases of the junction left unmatched. CDR3 loop: CASNSGTERSPLHF. The DNA for the CDR3 is TGTGCCAGCAACTCCGGGACAGAGCGATCACCCCTCCACTTT.

The chain couples TRBV19 to TRBJ1-2; TRBD1 might be the D (5 bases). CDR3 length equals 17 residues. Trimming shortened V by 4 bases and J by 7 bases, and 25 bases separated the two germline ends. Looked up from germline, CDR1 is LNHDA and CDR2 is SQIVND (reference sequence). CDR3 nucleotides: TGTGCCAGTAGTAGGGGGGACGCCCAAGCATGGAGGGCTGGCTACACCTTC. This codes for CASSRGDAQAWRAGYTF.

V gene TRBV7-9 combines with J gene TRBJ1-5; 8 bases agree with TRBD1. The CDR3 loop spans 17 amino acids. The germline CDR1 and CDR2 sequences are SEHNR and FQNEAQ (reference sequence). J lost 6 bases, V lost 4 bases, and 14 bases had no gene match. For the CDR3, the DNA is TGTGCCAGCAGCTCTGGACAGGGAGGAACTCAGAGTCAGCCCCAGCATTTT. Amino acid sequence: CASSSGQGGTQSQPQHF.

The chain carries TRBV7-6 and TRBJ2-7; 8 positions agree with TRBD1. CDR3 length: 17 amino acids. The germline gives CDR1 SGHVS, CDR2 FNYEAQ. V lost 1 base to trimming and J lost 0 bases; unmatched junction nucleotides: 8. The DNA for the CDR3 is TGTGCCAGCAGCTTAGTTTTGACAGGGGCGAGCTCCTACGAGCAGTACTTC. Translated, it gives CASSLVLTGASSYEQYF. The full variable domain, rest sourced from reference TRBV7-6 and TRBJ2-7, is GAGVSQSPRYKVTKRGQDVALRCDPISGHVSLYWYRQALGQGPEFLTYFNYEAQQDKSGLPNDRFSAERPEGSISTLTIQRTEQRDSAMYRCASSLVLTGASSYEQYFGPGTRLTVT.